The clone carrying this T cell receptor (beta chain) is a singleton in its sample. Clones were read by immunoSEQ multiplex PCR, and TCRdb kept only the in-frame ones, dropping some. The table records roughly 100,000 clones, around 80% of them present only once. This sample is part of a study of blood T cell repertoires in COVID-19. Study overall: PBMCs, B-cell-depleted T cells, or T cells provided the cDNA or gDNA that made up the material.

The CDR3 is 13 amino acids. V was pared by 6 bases and J by 5 bases, with 13 bases between. Germline CDR1 is MNHEY and CDR2 is SVGAGI. V and J are TRBV6-5 and TRBJ1-2; weak D call: TRBD1 (5 bases). The receptor comes from a man in his 70s with acute or convalescent COVID-19. The material sequenced was peripheral blood. CDR3 in amino acids: CASRPLDRYGYTF. Here the CDR3 DNA reads TGTGCCAGCAGACCTTTAGACAGATATGGCTACACCTTC.